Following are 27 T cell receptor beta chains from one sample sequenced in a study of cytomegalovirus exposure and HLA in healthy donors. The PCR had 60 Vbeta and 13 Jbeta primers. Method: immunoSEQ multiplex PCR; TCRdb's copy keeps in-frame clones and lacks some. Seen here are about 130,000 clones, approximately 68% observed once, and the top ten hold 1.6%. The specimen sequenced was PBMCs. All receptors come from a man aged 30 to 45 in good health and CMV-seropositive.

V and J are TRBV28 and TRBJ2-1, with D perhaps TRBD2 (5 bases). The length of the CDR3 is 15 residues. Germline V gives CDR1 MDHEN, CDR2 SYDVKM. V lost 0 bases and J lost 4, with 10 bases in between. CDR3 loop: CASSLWERNYNEQFF. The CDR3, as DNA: TGTGCCAGCAGTTTATGGGAGCGGAATTACAATGAGCAGTTCTTC.

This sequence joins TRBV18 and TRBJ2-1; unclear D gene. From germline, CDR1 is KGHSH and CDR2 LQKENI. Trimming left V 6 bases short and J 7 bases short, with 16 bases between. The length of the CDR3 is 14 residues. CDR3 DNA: TGTGCCAGCTCGCCCCAAATTAAGCGAAATGAGCAGTTCTTC. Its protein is CASSPQIKRNEQFF.

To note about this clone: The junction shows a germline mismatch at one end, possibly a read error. DNA of the CDR3: TGCGCCAGCAACCAAGGACTTTCGGCAGGGTCTCGCTACGAGCAGTACTTC. Translated: CASNQGLSAGSRYEQYF. The rearrangement uses TRBV4-3 and TRBJ2-7; perhaps D is TRBD1 or TRBD2 (5 bases each). This CDR3 is 17 amino acids long. The germline V gene encodes CDR1 LGHNA and CDR2 YSLEER.

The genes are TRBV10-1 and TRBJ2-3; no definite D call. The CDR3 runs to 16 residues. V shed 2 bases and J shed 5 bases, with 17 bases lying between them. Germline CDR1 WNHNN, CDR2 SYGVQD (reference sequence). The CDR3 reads CASSEGSRGAEDTQYF. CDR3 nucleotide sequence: TGCGCCAGCAGTGAGGGTAGCCGAGGCGCCGAAGATACGCAGTATTTT.

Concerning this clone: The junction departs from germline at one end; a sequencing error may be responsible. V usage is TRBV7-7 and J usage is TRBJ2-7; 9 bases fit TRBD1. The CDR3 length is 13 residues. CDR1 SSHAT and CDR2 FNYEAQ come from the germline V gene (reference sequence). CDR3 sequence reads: CASSGDRDAEQYF. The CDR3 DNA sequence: TGTGCTAGCAGTGGGGACAGGGATGCCGAGCAGTACTTC.

CDR3 protein: CASSNGGLGADTQYF. The CDR3 DNA is TGTGCCAGTAGTAACGGGGGACTAGGAGCGGATACGCAGTATTTT. This rearrangement joins TRBV19 to TRBJ2-3, with 8 bases lining up with TRBD2. Germline V gene data show CDR1 as LNHDA and CDR2 as SQIVND (reference sequence). V was clipped by 4 bases and J by 6 bases; unmatched bases: 9. CDR3 length: 15 amino acids. Full variable domain (missing parts from reference TRBV19 and TRBJ2-3): DGGITQSPKYLFRKEGQNVTLSCEQNLNHDAMYWYRQDPGQGLRLIYYSQIVNDFQKGDIAEGYSVSREKKESFPLTVTSAQKNPTAFYLCASSNGGLGADTQYFGPGTRLTVL.

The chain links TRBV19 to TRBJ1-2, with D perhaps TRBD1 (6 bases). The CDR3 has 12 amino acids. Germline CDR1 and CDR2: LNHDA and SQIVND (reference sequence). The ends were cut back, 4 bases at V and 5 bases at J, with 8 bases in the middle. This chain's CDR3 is CASSTGQYGYTF. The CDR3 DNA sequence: TGTGCCAGTAGTACCGGACAGTATGGCTACACCTTC.

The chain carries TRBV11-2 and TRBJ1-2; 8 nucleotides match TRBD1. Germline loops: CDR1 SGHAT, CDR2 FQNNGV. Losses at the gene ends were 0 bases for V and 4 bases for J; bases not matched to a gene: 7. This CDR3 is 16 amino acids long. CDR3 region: CASSLDPGQGLYGYTF. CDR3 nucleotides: TGTGCCAGCAGCTTAGATCCAGGACAGGGCCTCTATGGCTACACCTTC.

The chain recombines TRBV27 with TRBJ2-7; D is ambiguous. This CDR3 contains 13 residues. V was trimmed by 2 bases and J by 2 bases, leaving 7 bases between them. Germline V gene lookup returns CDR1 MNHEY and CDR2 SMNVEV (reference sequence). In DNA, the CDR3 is TGTGCCAGCAGTTTAGGCAGAACCTACGAGCAGTACTTC. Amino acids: CASSLGRTYEQYF.

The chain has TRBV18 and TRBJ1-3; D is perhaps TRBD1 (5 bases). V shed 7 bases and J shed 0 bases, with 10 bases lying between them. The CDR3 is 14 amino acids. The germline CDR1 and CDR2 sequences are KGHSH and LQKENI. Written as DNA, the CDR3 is TGTGCCAGCTATACAGGAATCTCTGGAAACACCATATATTTT. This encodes CASYTGISGNTIYF.

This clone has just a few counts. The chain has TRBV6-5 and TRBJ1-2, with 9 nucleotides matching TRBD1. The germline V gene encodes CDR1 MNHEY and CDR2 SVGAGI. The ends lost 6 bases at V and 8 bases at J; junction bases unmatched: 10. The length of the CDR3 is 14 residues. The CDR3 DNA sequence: TGTGCCAGCAGCACAGGGGGCGCGGGGCAGGGCTACACCTTC. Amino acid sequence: CASSTGGAGQGYTF.

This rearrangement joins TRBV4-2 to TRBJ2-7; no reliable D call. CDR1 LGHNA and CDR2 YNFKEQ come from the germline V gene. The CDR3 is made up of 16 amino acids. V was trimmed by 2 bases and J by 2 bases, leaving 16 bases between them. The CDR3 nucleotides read TGTGCCAGCAGCCAAATCCCCGACGGAGCGACCTACGAGCAGTACTTC. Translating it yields CASSQIPDGATYEQYF.

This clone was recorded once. The CDR3 loop reads CASSAGRGPPGDTF. CDR3 bases: TGTGCCAGCAGCGCGGGACGGGGCCCCCCGGGTGACACCTTC. The rearrangement uses TRBV13 and TRBJ1-2, with a possible D match to TRBD1 (5 bases). CDR1 is PRHDT and CDR2 is FYEKMQ in the germline V gene (reference sequence). Trimming removed 5 bases at V and 12 bases at J, with 22 bases between. The CDR3 is 14 residues long.

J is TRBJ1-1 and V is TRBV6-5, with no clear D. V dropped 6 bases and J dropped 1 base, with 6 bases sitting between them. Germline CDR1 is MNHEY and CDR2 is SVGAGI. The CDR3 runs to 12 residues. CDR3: CASSRQNTEAFF. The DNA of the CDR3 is TGTGCCAGCAGCCGACAGAACACTGAAGCTTTCTTT.

The CDR3 nucleotides are TGTGCCAGCAGCGTCGAGGGTGGGCTCAATCAGCCCCAGCATTTT. Translating it yields CASSVEGGLNQPQHF. The V gene is TRBV9, the J gene TRBJ1-5; D is unclear. V gave up 2 bases and J gave up 3 bases, with 12 bases separating them. Looked up from germline, CDR1 is SGDLS and CDR2 is YYNGEE. The CDR3 is 15 amino acids.

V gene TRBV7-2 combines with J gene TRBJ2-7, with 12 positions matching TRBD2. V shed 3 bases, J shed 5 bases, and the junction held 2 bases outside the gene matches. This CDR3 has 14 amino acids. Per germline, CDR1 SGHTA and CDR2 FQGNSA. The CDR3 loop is CASSLTSGSDEQYF. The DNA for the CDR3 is TGTGCCAGCAGCTTGACTAGCGGGAGCGACGAGCAGTACTTC. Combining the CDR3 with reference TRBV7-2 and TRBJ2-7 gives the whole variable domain GAGVSQSPSNKVTEKGKDVELRCDPISGHTALYWYRQSLGQGLEFLIYFQGNSAPDKSGLPSDRFSAERTGGSVSTLTIQRTQQEDSAVYLCASSLTSGSDEQYFGPGTRLTVT.

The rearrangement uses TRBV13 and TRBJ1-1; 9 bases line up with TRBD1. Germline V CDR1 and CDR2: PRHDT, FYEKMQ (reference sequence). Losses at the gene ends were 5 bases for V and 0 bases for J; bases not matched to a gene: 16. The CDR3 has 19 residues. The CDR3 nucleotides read TGTGCCAGCAGCCTTGGGCATACCGGGACAGGGACCATGAACACTGAAGCTTTCTTT. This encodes CASSLGHTGTGTMNTEAFF.

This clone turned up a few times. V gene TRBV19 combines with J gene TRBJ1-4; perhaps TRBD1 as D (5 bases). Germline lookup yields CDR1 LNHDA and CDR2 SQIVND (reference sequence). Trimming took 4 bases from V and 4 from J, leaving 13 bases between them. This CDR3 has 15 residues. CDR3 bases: TGTGCCAGTAGTAGCGCGGGACCAAATAATGAAAAACTGTTTTTT. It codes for CASSSAGPNNEKLFF.

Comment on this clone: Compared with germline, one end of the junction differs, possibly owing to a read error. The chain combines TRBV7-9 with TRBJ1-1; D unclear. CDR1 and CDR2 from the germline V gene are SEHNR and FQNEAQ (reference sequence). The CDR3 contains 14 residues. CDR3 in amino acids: CAGSLVGANTEAFF. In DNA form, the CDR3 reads TGTGCCGGCAGCTTAGTGGGAGCGAACACTGAAGCTTTCTTT.

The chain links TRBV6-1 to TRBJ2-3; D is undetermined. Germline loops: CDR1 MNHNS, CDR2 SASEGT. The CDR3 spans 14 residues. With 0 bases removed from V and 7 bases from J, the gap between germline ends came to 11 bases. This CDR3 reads CASSEAYFGYTQYF. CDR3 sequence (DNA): TGTGCCAGCAGTGAAGCGTATTTCGGTTATACGCAGTATTTT.

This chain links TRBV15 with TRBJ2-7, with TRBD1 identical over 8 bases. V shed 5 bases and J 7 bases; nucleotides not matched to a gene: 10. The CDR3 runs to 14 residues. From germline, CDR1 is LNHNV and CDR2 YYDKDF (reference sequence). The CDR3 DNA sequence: TGTGCCACCAGCTTCCGGACAGGGAACAGAGAGCAGTACTTC. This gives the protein CATSFRTGNREQYF.

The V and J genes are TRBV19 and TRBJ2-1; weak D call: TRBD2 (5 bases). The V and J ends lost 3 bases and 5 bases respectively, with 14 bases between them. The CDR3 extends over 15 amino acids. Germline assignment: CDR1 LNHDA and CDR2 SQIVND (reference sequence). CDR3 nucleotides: TGTGCCAGTAGTATGTGGGCTAGCCCAGACAATGAGCAGTTCTTC. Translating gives CASSMWASPDNEQFF.

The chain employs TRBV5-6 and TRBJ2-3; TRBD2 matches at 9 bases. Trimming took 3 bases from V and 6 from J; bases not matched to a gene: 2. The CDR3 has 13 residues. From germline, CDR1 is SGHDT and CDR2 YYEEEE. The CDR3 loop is CASSWGLADTQYF. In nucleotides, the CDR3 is TGTGCCAGCAGCTGGGGACTAGCTGATACGCAGTATTTT.

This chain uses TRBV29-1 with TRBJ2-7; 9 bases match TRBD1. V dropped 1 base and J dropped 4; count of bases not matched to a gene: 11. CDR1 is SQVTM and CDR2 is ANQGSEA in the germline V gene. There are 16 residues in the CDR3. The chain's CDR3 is CSVEAGQGWFSYEQYF. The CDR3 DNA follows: TGCAGCGTTGAAGCCGGACAGGGGTGGTTTTCGTACGAGCAGTACTTC.

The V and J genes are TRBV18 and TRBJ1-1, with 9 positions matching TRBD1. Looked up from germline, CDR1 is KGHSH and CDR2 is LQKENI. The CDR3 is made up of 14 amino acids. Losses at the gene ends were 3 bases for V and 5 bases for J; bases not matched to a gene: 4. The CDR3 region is CASSPTGGETEAFF. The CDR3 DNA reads TGTGCCAGCTCACCGACAGGGGGTGAAACTGAAGCTTTCTTT.

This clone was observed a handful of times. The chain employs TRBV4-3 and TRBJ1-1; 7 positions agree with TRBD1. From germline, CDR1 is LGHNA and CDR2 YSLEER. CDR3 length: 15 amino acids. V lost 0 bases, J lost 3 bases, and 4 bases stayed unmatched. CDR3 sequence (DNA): TGCGCCAGCAGCCAAGAAGCGACAGGGCACACTGAAGCTTTCTTT. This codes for CASSQEATGHTEAFF.

CDR3: CASSSGGRGRGETQYF. The DNA for the CDR3 is TGTGCCAGCAGCTCCGGAGGCAGGGGGCGAGGAGAGACCCAGTACTTC. The chain joins TRBV5-4 to TRBJ2-5; 8 nucleotides agree with TRBD1. Germline V gene data show CDR1 as SGHNT and CDR2 as YYREEE (reference sequence). With V trimmed by 3 bases and J by 4 bases, 11 bases remained unmatched. CDR3 length equals 16 residues. Complete variable domain (other parts from reference TRBV5-4 and TRBJ2-5): ETGVTQSPTHLIKTRGQQVTLRCSSQSGHNTVSWYQQALGQGPQFIFQYYREEENGRGNFPPRFSGLQFPNYSSELNVNALELDDSALYLCASSSGGRGRGETQYFGPGTRLLVL.